This entry lists 9 T cell receptor beta chains sequenced from one sample in a study of blood T cell repertoires in COVID-19 (dated by TCRdb to about 2020). Libraries were constructed by the immunoSEQ multiplex PCR assay. Imported from immuneACCESS, the table was reduced by TCRdb to in-frame sequences with V and J called. These copies leave out some clones; in studies compared against another copy, an unresolved V gene accounts for under half, and the cause of the remainder is not known. This sample comprises about 220,000 clones, roughly 88% of them detected only once. Approximately 2% of the sample lies in the top ten. The sample was peripheral blood. Receptor source: a man in his forties or fifties who had recovered from COVID-19.

This chain joins TRBV6-2 or TRBV6-3 and TRBJ1-4; D uncertain. This CDR3 region has 11 residues. V was pared by 6 bases and J by 8 bases, with 7 bases between. Germline V gene data show CDR1 as MNHEY and CDR2 as SVGEGT. The CDR3 DNA follows: TGTGCCAGCAGCAAGAGGGAAAAACTGTTTTTT. Amino acid sequence: CASSKREKLFF.

This clone came up once. The rearrangement uses TRBV7-9 and TRBJ2-1; tentatively, D is TRBD2 (5 bases). With 0 bases removed from V and 2 bases from J, the gap between germline ends came to 8 bases. CDR1 SEHNR and CDR2 FQNEAQ come from the germline V gene (reference sequence). The CDR3 length is 15 residues. The CDR3 region is CASSLALATYNEQFF. The CDR3 bases are TGTGCCAGCAGCTTAGCCCTAGCTACCTACAATGAGCAGTTCTTC.

The V call is TRBV7-2, the J call TRBJ2-2; possibly TRBD1 for D (6 bases). Germline V gives CDR1 SGHTA, CDR2 FQGNSA. V was clipped by 6 bases and J by 7 bases, with 15 bases between them. The CDR3 runs to 14 residues. CDR3 DNA sequence: TGTGCCAGCAGAAACAGGGATCGAGGCGGGGAGCTGTTTTTT. Translation gives CASRNRDRGGELFF.

The CDR3 protein is CASSSPQVNTEAFF. The CDR3 DNA reads as TGTGCCAGCAGCTCCCCACAGGTGAACACTGAAGCTTTCTTT. The chain couples TRBV5-4 to TRBJ1-1; a weak D match, TRBD1 (5 bases). The CDR3 runs to 14 residues. Between the trimmed V and J ends, which lost 3 bases and 0 bases, there was a span of 9 bases. The germline gives CDR1 SGHNT, CDR2 YYREEE (reference sequence).

This clone was picked up one time. The genes are TRBV5-1 and TRBJ2-3, with a possible D match to TRBD2 (8 bases). The CDR3 sequence is 15 residues long. The V gene's germline CDR1 is SGHRS and CDR2 YFSETQ. V was clipped by 4 bases and J by 6 bases, with 18 bases between them. The CDR3 coding sequence is TGCGCCAGCAGCCTCACGGGAGGGGGCAGGGATACGCAGTATTTT. It codes for CASSLTGGGRDTQYF.

The chain joins TRBV7-2 to TRBJ1-2; 9 bases match TRBD1. CDR3 size: 17 residues. The V and J ends lost 1 base and 3 bases, in that order; junction bases with no gene match: 9. CDR1 SGHTA and CDR2 FQGNSA come from the germline V gene. CDR3 nucleotides: TGTGCCAGCAGCTTAGATTTTGGACAGGGGATTGACTATGGCTACACCTTC. As protein: CASSLDFGQGIDYGYTF.

The V call is TRBV2, the J call TRBJ1-1; no clear D gene. The CDR3 runs 13 residues. CDR1 SNHLY and CDR2 FYNNEI come from the germline V gene. Trimming removed 4 bases from V and 0 bases from J, with 6 bases in between. In DNA form, the CDR3 reads TGTGCCAGCAGTGGTCCAGTGAACACTGAAGCTTTCTTT. Translation gives CASSGPVNTEAFF.

The rearrangement joins TRBV3-1 (or the pseudogene TRBV3-2) to TRBJ1-1; D remains unclear. Trimming removed 2 bases at V and 4 bases at J, with 8 bases between. The CDR3 consists of 13 residues. CDR1 and CDR2 (germline): LGHDT, YNNKEL (reference sequence). CDR3 in DNA: TGTGCCAGCAGCCAACGCGGAGGCACTGAAGCTTTCTTT. As protein: CASSQRGGTEAFF.

This chain joins TRBV5-1 and TRBJ2-7; 9 bases fit TRBD1. CDR3 length equals 14 residues. Trimming at V came to 3 bases and at J to 1 base, leaving 2 bases not matched to a gene. The V gene's germline CDR1 is SGHRS and CDR2 YFSETQ. This CDR3 is CASSSGTGSYEQYF. The CDR3 DNA follows: TGCGCCAGCAGCTCAGGGACAGGGTCCTACGAGCAGTACTTC.